This TCR beta chain came from a study of blood T cell repertoires in COVID-19. Turning to the study itself: Samples representing acute and convalescent COVID-19 were sourced from the United States, Italy and Spain.

TCRdb keeps only in-frame clones here, not all; method: immunoSEQ multiplex PCR. In the table there are under 150,000 clones, around 84% of which are singletons. The CDR3 has 17 amino acids. V was shortened by 0 bases and J by 0 bases, with 12 bases between the two germline ends. From germline, CDR1 is MNHEY and CDR2 SVGEGT. The sequence came from a human donor in a cohort sampled during active COVID-19. V usage is TRBV6-2 or TRBV6-3 and J usage is TRBJ1-3; tentative D call: TRBD1 (6 bases). What was sequenced was peripheral blood. The CDR3 nucleotides read TGTGCCAGCAGTTACTCCCCGGGACAAGTCTCTGGAAACACCATATATTTT. This gives the protein CASSYSPGQVSGNTIYF.